This T cell receptor (beta chain) originates from a study of blood T cell repertoires in COVID-19 (dated by TCRdb to the early 2020s). Study-wide context: Collaborator samples came from the United States, Italy and Spain and covered acute and convalescent phases of COVID-19. The material from the prospective study consisted of cDNA or gDNA derived from T cells, B-cell-depleted T cells, or PBMCs. The dataset comprised deeply sampled blood TCRbeta repertoires from subjects exposed to, actively infected with, or recovered from COVID-19. The repertoires were made available in a free public database intended to serve as a resource for research on the immune response to SARS-CoV-2. The samples were drawn from the first 160 participants of the ongoing ImmuneRACE study and from under 1,500 subjects provided by 6 global collaborators. The sample metadata nearly always contained a de-identified subject ID, COVID-19 status, age in years and sex. Where available, HLA class I and class II types were obtained from metadata supplied by the sample provider rather than from assay-based typing.

The collaborating institutions used their own protocols to collect whole blood in K2EDTA tubes. For TCRbeta analysis, collaborators shipped samples in one of three forms: frozen whole blood, isolated PBMCs, or DNA extracted from either of those sample types. Results and caveats for the whole study, not just this receptor: The quantity of clinical and demographic metadata differed by source and by participant and was supplied without curation.

TCRbeta CDR3 regions were amplified from genomic DNA using the immunoSEQ Assay, a bias-controlled multiplex PCR. For the original study's pipeline: The number of nucleated cells in each sample was estimated by amplification of reference gene primers within the assay. To quantify the absolute abundance of each unique TCRbeta CDR3 rearrangement, sequence reads were collapsed and filtered. For each sample, productive Simpson clonality was calculated as the square root of Simpson's diversity index over productive rearrangements. TCRdb took this table from immuneACCESS and kept in-frame rearrangements with V and J called. Such tables lack part of the clones; where checked against another copy, unresolved V genes explain under half of the gap, and the rest is unexplained. That table supplies the V and J calls and clone size; D and trimming were determined from the DNA. Within this sample are tens of thousands of clones, with around 89% of them counted one time only. The ten top clones hold approximately 15% of the sample.

The CDR3 has 21 amino acids, counting the end cysteine and phenylalanine. The kept DNA is CDR3 alone, 63 bases in frame from the first base. Compared with germline, V lacks 5 bases and J lacks 5 bases; bases without a gene match: 25. CDR1 is given as SGHTA and CDR2 as FQGTGA, both from the germline V gene. As to this clone: The specificity of this receptor is unknown. No base quality information exists; no much larger clone differs at one position.

The receptor's source is a man between 70 and 80 years old with active or convalescent COVID-19. The sequence joins TRBV7-3 to TRBJ2-1; the junction holds 9 bases that match TRBD1. Sequenced sample: peripheral blood. CDR3 protein: CASSLIPHRDRDDRAHNEQFF. The sequenced DNA is TGTGCCAGCAGCCTAATCCCGCACCGGGACAGGGATGATAGGGCCCACAATGAGCAGTTCTTC.